The 13 T cell receptor beta chains presented below share a single source sample, sequenced in a study of blood T cell repertoires in COVID-19. The protocol was immunoSEQ multiplex PCR, while the TCRdb copy is restricted to in-frame clones and leaves out a portion. The table has around 190,000 clones, 88% seen once; the top ten hold 4% to 5%. Sequencing input: peripheral blood. Receptors originate from a human donor in a cohort sampled during active COVID-19.

The rearrangement links TRBV7-6 to TRBJ1-2; TRBD1 agrees at 12 bases. Germline V gene lookup returns CDR1 SGHVS and CDR2 FNYEAQ. The CDR3 totals 16 residues. With V trimmed by 1 base and J by 8 bases, 8 bases remained unmatched. In DNA form, the CDR3 reads TGTGCCAGCAGCTTAGAAGCGGGACAGGGGGCTCGAGGCTACACCTTC. It translates to CASSLEAGQGARGYTF. Drawing the rest from reference TRBV7-6 and TRBJ1-2, the complete variable domain is GAGVSQSPRYKVTKRGQDVALRCDPISGHVSLYWYRQALGQGPEFLTYFNYEAQQDKSGLPNDRFSAERPEGSISTLTIQRTEQRDSAMYRCASSLEAGQGARGYTFGSGTRLTVV.

The genes are TRBV4-3 and TRBJ1-2, with a tentative D call TRBD1 (5 bases). Germline CDR1 reads LGHNA; CDR2 reads YSLEER. The CDR3 consists of 15 residues. Trimming cost V 3 bases and J 4 bases, with 15 bases left between them. The CDR3 DNA is TGCGCCAGCAGCCAGGCGGTAGGGGCGAGCTATGGCTACACCTTC. Protein sequence: CASSQAVGASYGYTF.

This chain links TRBV14 with TRBJ2-1, with 7 bases lining up with TRBD2. The V gene's germline CDR1 is SGHDN and CDR2 FVKESK. CDR3 length: 13 amino acids. Losses at the gene ends were 4 bases for V and 8 bases for J; bases not matched to a gene: 5. The CDR3 sequence is CASSRPGGDEQFF. CDR3 bases: TGTGCCAGCAGCCGCCCGGGGGGAGATGAGCAGTTCTTC.

The V call is TRBV28, the J call TRBJ1-2, with D unclear. CDR1 and CDR2 from the germline V gene are MDHEN and SYDVKM. The V gene lost 5 bases and the J gene lost 3 bases, with 16 bases spanning the gap. CDR3 length: 15 residues. CDR3 nucleotide sequence: TGTGCCAGCAGTCCCCGACCCGGGAGGGACTATGGCTACACCTTC. Its translation: CASSPRPGRDYGYTF.

This clone has just one count. The chain is built from TRBV6-5 and TRBJ2-7; 9 nucleotides line up with TRBD1. J lost 2 bases, V lost 6 bases, and 5 bases had no gene match. The CDR3 has 14 amino acids. Germline-derived CDR1 and CDR2 are MNHEY and SVGAGI. The CDR3 DNA is TGTGCCAGCAGAACGACAGGGGGAGCCTACGAGCAGTACTTC. This gives the protein CASRTTGGAYEQYF.

J is TRBJ1-1 and V is TRBV12-3 or TRBV12-4, with a weak D call TRBD1 (6 bases). The CDR3 covers 13 residues. The V gene lost 6 bases and the J gene lost 2 bases, with 10 bases spanning the gap. The CDR3, as DNA: TGTGCCAGCAGGCTGACAGGTAACACTGAAGCTTTCTTT. Protein product: CASRLTGNTEAFF.

This clone was picked up a small number of times. The rearrangement uses TRBV4-3 and TRBJ1-4, with D possibly being TRBD1 (6 bases). Deletions cut 0 bases from V and 8 bases from J, with 16 bases between. There are 16 residues in the CDR3. In germline, CDR1 is LGHNA, CDR2 YSLEER. The CDR3 nucleotides read TGCGCCAGCAGCCAAGATCGAGGGGGGGTTGGGGAAAAACTGTTTTTT. Translating gives CASSQDRGGVGEKLFF.

V and J are TRBV29-1 and TRBJ2-1; no definite D call. V was pared by 3 bases and J by 6 bases, with 9 bases between. The germline V gene encodes CDR1 SQVTM and CDR2 ANQGSEA. The CDR3 is made up of 12 amino acids. The CDR3 is CSVDLGVNEQFF. In DNA form, the CDR3 reads TGCAGCGTTGATCTAGGAGTCAATGAGCAGTTCTTC.

This chain links TRBV12-5 with TRBJ2-3, with D hard to call. The germline gives CDR1 LGHNT, CDR2 FRNRAP. The CDR3 is 15 residues long. Trimming removed 5 bases from V and 1 base from J, with 13 bases in between. CDR3 amino acids: CASGAQARRTDTQYF. The CDR3 region has the DNA TGTGCTAGTGGTGCCCAGGCTCGGCGCACAGATACGCAGTATTTT.

This chain connects TRBV6-1 to TRBJ1-3; 7 nucleotides match TRBD1. The V and J ends lost 1 base and 0 bases, in that order; junction bases with no gene match: 3. The CDR3 has 16 amino acids. Germline V CDR1 and CDR2: MNHNS, SASEGT. The CDR3 sequence is CASSEEGAISGNTIYF. CDR3 bases: TGTGCCAGCAGTGAAGAGGGGGCCATCTCTGGAAACACCATATATTTT.

This chain links TRBV5-4 with TRBJ2-7; 8 positions agree with TRBD1. V lost 1 base, J lost 2 bases, and 5 bases stayed unmatched. This CDR3 contains 15 residues. Germline V gives CDR1 SGHNT, CDR2 YYREEE (reference sequence). The CDR3 nucleotides are TGTGCCAGCAGCTTGCTCGGACAGGGCGCCTACGAGCAGTACTTC. This encodes CASSLLGQGAYEQYF.

The table lists this clone with a count of one. The chain is built from TRBV19 and TRBJ2-5; TRBD1 aligns across 8 bases. Germline CDR1 reads LNHDA; CDR2 reads SQIVND (reference sequence). After removal of 6 bases from V and 1 base from J, the junction contained 1 base not matched to a gene. This CDR3 comprises 13 residues. This chain's CDR3 is CASRGQAQETQYF. The CDR3 DNA reads TGTGCCAGTAGGGGACAGGCCCAAGAGACCCAGTACTTC.

CDR3 amino acids: CASTIRDSLYNEQFF. The CDR3 DNA follows: TGTGCCAGCACTATCCGGGACAGCCTTTACAATGAGCAGTTCTTC. The gene calls are TRBV6-5 and TRBJ2-1, with 7 bases aligning to TRBD1. The CDR3 has 15 residues. Germline V CDR1 and CDR2: MNHEY, SVGAGI. Unmatched junction bases numbered 10, after V lost 7 bases and J lost 4 bases.